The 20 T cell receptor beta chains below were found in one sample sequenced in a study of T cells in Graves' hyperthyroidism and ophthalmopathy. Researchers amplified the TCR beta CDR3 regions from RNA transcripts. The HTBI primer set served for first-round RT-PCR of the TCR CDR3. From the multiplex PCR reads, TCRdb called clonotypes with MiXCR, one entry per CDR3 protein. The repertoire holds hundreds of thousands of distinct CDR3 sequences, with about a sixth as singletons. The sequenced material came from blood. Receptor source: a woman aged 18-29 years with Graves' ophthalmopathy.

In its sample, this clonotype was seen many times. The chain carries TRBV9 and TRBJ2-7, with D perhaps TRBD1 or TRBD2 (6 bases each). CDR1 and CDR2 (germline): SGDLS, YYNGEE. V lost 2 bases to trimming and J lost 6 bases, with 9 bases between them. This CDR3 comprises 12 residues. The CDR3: CASSVGGGEQYF. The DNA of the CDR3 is TGTGCCAGCAGCGTTGGAGGGGGCGAGCAGTACTTC.

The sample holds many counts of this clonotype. The CDR3 DNA sequence: TGTGCCAGCAGTTTCGGACAGTCAGATACGCAGTATTTT. Protein sequence: CASSFGQSDTQYF. This chain links TRBV6-1 with TRBJ2-3; TRBD1 might be the D (6 bases). The germline V gene encodes CDR1 MNHNS and CDR2 SASEGT. Deletions cut 5 bases from V and 4 bases from J, with 10 bases between. The CDR3 extends over 13 amino acids.

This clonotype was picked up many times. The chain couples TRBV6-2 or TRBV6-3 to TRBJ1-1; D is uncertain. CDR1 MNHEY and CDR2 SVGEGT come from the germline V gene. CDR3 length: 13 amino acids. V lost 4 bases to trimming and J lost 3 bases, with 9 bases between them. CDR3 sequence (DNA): TGTGCCAGCAGTTCAGACGGATACACTGAAGCTTTCTTT. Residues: CASSSDGYTEAFF.

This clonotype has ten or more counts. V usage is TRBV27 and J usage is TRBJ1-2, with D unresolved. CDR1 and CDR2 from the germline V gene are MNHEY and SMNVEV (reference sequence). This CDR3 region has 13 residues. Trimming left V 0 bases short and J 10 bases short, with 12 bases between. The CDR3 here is CASSLSGRTSYTF. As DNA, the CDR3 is TGTGCCAGCAGTTTATCGGGCAGGACCTCCTACACCTTC.

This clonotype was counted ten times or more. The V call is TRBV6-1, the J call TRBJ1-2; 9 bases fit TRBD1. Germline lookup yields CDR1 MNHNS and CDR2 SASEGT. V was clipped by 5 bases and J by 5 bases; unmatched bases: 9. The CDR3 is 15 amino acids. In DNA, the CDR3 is TGTGCCAGCAGTACCCGGACAGGGGAGCGGTATGGCTACACCTTC. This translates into CASSTRTGERYGYTF.

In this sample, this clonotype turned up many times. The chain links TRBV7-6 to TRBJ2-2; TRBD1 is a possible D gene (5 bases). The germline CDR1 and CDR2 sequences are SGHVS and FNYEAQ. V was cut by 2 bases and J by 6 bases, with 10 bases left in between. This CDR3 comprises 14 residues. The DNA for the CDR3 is TGTGCCAGCAGCTTAAGTCAGGGCTCCGGGGAGCTGTTTTTT. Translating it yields CASSLSQGSGELFF.

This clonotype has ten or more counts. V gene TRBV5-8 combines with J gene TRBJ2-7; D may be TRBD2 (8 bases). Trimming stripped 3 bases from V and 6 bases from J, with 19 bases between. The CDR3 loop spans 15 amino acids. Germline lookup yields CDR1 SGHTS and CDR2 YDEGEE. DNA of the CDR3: TGTGCCAGCAGCTCCGGGAGGGGGCTACCCTCCGAGCAGTACTTC. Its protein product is CASSSGRGLPSEQYF.

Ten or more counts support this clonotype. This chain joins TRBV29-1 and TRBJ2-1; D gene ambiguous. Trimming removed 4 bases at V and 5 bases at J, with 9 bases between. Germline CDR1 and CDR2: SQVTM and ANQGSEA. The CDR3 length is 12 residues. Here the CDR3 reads CSVAGGNNEQFF. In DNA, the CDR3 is TGCAGCGTTGCCGGCGGAAACAATGAGCAGTTCTTC.

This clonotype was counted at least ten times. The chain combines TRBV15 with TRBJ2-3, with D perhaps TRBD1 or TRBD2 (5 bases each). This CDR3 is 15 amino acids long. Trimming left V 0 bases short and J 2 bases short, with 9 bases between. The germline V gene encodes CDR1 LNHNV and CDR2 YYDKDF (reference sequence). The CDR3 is CATSRDGTYTDTQYF. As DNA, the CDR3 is TGTGCCACCAGCAGAGACGGGACCTACACAGATACGCAGTATTTT.

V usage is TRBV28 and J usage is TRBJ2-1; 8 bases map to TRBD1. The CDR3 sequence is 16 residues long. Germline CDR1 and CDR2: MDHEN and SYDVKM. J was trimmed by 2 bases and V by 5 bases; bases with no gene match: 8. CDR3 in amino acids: CASSLPGQATYNEQFF. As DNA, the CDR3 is TGTGCCAGCAGTCTCCCGGGACAGGCCACCTACAATGAGCAGTTCTTC.

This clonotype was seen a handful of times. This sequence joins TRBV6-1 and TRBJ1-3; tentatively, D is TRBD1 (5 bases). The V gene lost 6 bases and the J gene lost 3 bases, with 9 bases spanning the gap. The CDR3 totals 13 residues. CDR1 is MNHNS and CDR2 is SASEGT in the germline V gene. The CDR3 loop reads CASRGHGGNTIYF. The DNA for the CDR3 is TGTGCCAGCAGGGGGCATGGTGGAAACACCATATATTTT.

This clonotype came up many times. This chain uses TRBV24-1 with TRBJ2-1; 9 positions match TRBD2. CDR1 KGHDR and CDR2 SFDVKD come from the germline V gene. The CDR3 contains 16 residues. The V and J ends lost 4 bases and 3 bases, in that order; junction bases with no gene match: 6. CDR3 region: CATSDRSGSFYNEQFF. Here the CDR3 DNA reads TGTGCCACCAGTGACCGTAGCGGGAGCTTCTACAATGAGCAGTTCTTC.

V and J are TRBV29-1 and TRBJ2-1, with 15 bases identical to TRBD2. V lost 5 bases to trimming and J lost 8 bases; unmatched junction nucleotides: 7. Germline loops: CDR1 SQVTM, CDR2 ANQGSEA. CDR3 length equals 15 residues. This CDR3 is CSVRRGTSGRYEQFF. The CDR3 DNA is TGCAGCGTTCGCCGCGGGACTAGCGGGAGGTATGAGCAGTTCTTC.

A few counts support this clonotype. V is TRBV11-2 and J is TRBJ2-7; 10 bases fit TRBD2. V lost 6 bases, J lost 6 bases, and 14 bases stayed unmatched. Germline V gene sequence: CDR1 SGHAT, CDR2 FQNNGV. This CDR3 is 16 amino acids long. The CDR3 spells CASSPGPSGGAPEQYF. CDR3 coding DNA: TGTGCCAGCAGTCCAGGCCCCAGCGGGGGGGCCCCCGAGCAGTACTTC.

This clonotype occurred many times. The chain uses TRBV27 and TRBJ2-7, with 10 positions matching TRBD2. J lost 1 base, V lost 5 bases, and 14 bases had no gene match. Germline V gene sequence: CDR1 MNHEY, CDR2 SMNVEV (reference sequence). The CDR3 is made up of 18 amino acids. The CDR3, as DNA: TGTGCCAGCAGTCCCCTAGGTAGTAGCGGGAGGATATCCTACGAGCAGTACTTC. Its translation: CASSPLGSSGRISYEQYF.

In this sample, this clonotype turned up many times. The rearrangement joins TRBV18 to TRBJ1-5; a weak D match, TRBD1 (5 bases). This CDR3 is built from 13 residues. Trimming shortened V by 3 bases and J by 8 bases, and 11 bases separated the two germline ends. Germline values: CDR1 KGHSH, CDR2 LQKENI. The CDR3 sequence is CASSPGTAEPQHF. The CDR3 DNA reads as TGTGCCAGCTCACCCGGGACCGCGGAGCCCCAGCATTTT.

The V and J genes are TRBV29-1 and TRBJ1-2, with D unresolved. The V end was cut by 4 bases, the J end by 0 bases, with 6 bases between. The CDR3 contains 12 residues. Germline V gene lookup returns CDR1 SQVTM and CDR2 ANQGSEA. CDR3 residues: CSVAGPNYGYTF. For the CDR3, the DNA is TGCAGCGTTGCTGGGCCTAACTATGGCTACACCTTC.

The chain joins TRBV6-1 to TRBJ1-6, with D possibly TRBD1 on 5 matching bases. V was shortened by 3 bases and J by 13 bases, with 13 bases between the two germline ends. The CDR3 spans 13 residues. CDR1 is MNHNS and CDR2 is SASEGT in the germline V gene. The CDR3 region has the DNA TGTGCCAGCAGTGAGTCAGACAGTGTGCCCCTCCACTTT. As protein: CASSESDSVPLHF.

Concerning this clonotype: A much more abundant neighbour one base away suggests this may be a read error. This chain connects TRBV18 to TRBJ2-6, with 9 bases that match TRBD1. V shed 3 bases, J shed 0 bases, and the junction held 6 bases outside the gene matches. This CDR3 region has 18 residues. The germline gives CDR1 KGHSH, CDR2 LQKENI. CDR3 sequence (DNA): TGTGCCAGCTCACCGGGACAGGGTAAGAACTCTGGGGCCAACGTCCTGACTTTC. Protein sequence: CASSPGQGKNSGANVLTF.

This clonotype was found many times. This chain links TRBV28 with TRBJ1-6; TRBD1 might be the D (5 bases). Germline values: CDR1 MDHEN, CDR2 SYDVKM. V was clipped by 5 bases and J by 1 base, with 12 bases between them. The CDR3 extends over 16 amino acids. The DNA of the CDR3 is TGTGCCAGCAGTGTTTACGGGGGGTCCTATAATTCACCCCTCCACTTT. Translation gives CASSVYGGSYNSPLHF.